The 5 T cell receptor beta chains below come from one sample, sequenced in a study of T-cell memory formation after mild COVID-19. TCRdb fed the 5' RACE reads into MiXCR, producing one record per CDR3 protein. The table shows 350,000 to 450,000 distinct CDR3 sequences, with under 15% occurring only once. The sample consisted of PBMCs or a T cell subset sorted from them (not recorded which). These receptors all stem from a man aged 18 to 30 who had mild COVID-19 (a few samples of this study predate the infection). Cell type and time point are not known.

This chain links TRBV7-2 with TRBJ1-1; D perhaps matches TRBD1 (6 bases). Per germline, CDR1 SGHTA and CDR2 FQGNSA. This CDR3 comprises 14 residues. V was trimmed by 2 bases and J by 4 bases, leaving 11 bases between them. CDR3 coding DNA: TGTGCCAGCAGCTTATGGGGGGCGGGCACTGAAGCTTTCTTT. It codes for CASSLWGAGTEAFF.

This clonotype came up a few times. DNA of the CDR3: TGCAGTGCTAGTGACCCGCTCAGCTCCAATCAGCCCCAGCATTTT. Protein sequence: CSASDPLSSNQPQHF. This sequence joins TRBV20-1 and TRBJ1-5; D is unresolved. This CDR3 spans 15 amino acids. V was pared by 3 bases and J by 3 bases, with 15 bases between. CDR1 DFQATT and CDR2 SNEGSKA come from the germline V gene (reference sequence).

V gene TRBV6-5 combines with J gene TRBJ1-2; tentatively, D is TRBD1 (5 bases). CDR1 and CDR2 from the germline V gene are MNHEY and SVGAGI. Trimming removed 5 bases from V and 6 bases from J, with 16 bases in between. CDR3 length equals 14 residues. The CDR3 is CASSLTGFLDGYTF. CDR3 DNA: TGTGCCAGCAGTCTAACAGGTTTCCTGGATGGCTACACCTTC.

This clonotype was detected many times. CDR3 nucleotides: TGCGCCAGCAGCTTGTTCACGACGGAGCGGAGCTCCTACAATGAGCAGTTCTTC. Amino acids: CASSLFTTERSSYNEQFF. The chain employs TRBV5-1 and TRBJ2-1; D possibly corresponds to TRBD2 (5 bases). Germline lookup yields CDR1 SGHRS and CDR2 YFSETQ. V lost 1 base, J lost 0 bases, and 17 bases lay in between. This CDR3 comprises 18 residues.

In the case of this clonotype: An end of the junction differs from the germline gene, which may be a read error. This chain uses TRBV28 with TRBJ2-3; either TRBD1 or TRBD2 may supply D (5 bases each). In germline, CDR1 is MDHEN, CDR2 SYDVKM. The CDR3 runs 11 residues. CDR3 DNA: TGTGCCAGCAGTACGGGACGCCGACGGGCTTTT. Translated, it gives CASSTGRRRAF. Full variable domain (missing parts from reference TRBV28 and TRBJ2-3): DVKVTQSSRYLVKRTGEKVFLECVQDMDHENMFWYRQDPGLGLRLIYFSYDVKMKEKGDIPEGYSVSREKKERFSLILESASTNQTSMYLCASSTGRRRAFGPGTRLTVL.